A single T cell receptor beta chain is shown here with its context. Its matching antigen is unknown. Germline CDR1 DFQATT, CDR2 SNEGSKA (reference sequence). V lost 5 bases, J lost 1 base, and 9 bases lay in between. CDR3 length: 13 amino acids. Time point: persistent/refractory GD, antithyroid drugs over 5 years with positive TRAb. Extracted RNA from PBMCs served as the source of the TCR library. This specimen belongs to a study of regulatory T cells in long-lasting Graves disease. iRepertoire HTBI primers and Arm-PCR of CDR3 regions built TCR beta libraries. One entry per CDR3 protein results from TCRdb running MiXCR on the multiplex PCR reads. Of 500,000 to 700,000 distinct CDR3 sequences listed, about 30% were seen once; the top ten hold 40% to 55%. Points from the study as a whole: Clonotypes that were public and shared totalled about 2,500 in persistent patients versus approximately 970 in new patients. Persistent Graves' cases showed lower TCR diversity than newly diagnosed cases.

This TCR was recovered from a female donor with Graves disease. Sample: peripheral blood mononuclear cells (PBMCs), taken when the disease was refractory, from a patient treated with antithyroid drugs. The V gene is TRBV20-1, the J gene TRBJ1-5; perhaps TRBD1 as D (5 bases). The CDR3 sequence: CSAGGQSNQPQHF. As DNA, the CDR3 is TGCAGTGCTGGTGGACAAAGCAATCAGCCCCAGCATTTT.